This TCR beta chain originates from a study of early stage breast cancer tumors. Sequenced by immunoSEQ multiplex PCR; TCRdb stores in-frame clones only, minus some. The table shows about 25,000 clones, with approximately 67% occurring only once. The CDR3 loop spans 14 amino acids. The ends were cut back, 4 bases at V and 5 bases at J, with 14 bases in the middle. CDR1 and CDR2 from the germline V gene are SNHLY and FYNNEI. Sequencing used breast tumor tissue. This sequence joins TRBV2 and TRBJ2-5; TRBD2 is a possible D gene (5 bases). The sequence was obtained from a person aged 60 to 70 with breast cancer. The CDR3 reads CASSVSFRGETQYF. The CDR3 region has the DNA TGTGCCAGCAGTGTATCCTTTCGAGGGGAGACCCAGTACTTC. Full variable domain (remainder filled in from reference TRBV2 and TRBJ2-5): EPEVTQTPSHQVTQMGQEVILRCVPISNHLYFYWYRQILGQKVEFLVSFYNNEISEKSEIFDDQFSVERPDGSNFTLKIRSTKLEDSAMYFCASSVSFRGETQYFGPGTRLLVL.